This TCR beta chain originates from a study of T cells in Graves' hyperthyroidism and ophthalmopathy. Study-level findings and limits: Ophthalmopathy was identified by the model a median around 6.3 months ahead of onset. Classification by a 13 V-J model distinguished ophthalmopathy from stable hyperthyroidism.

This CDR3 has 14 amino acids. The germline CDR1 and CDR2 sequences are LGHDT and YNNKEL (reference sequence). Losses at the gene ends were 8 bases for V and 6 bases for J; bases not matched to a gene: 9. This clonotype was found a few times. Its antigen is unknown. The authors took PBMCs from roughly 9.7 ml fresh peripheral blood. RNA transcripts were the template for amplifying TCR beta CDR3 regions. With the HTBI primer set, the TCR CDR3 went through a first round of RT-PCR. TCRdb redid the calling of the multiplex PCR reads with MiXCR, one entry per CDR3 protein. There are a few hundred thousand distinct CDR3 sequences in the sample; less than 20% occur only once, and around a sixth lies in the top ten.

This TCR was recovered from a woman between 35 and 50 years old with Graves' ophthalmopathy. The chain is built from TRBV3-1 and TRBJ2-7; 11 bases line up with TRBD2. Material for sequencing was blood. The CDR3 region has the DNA TGTGCCAGCCGCATAGCGGGAGGGCATTCCGAGCAGTACTTC. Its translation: CASRIAGGHSEQYF.